This TCR beta chain was observed in a study of cytomegalovirus exposure and HLA in healthy donors. Assay: immunoSEQ multiplex PCR; the TCRdb copy retains only in-frame clones and omits some. This table holds 150,000 to 200,000 clones, 87% found once. There are 14 residues in the CDR3. With 4 bases removed from V and 8 bases from J, the gap between germline ends came to 17 bases. The germline CDR1 and CDR2 sequences are PRHDT and FYEKMQ (reference sequence). The gene calls are TRBV13 and TRBJ1-2, with D possibly matching TRBD1 (6 bases). This TCR was recovered from a woman aged 30 to 39 in good health and CMV-seronegative. The sample taken for sequencing was PBMCs. CDR3 DNA: TGTGCCAGCAGCTATGGGACACCCGAAAGAGGCTACACCTTC. Amino acid sequence: CASSYGTPERGYTF. Full variable domain (remainder filled in from reference TRBV13 and TRBJ1-2): AAGVIQSPRHLIKEKRETATLKCYPIPRHDTVYWYQQGPGQDPQFLISFYEKMQSDKGSIPDRFSAQQFSDYHSELNMSSLELGDSALYFCASSYGTPERGYTFGSGTRLTVV.